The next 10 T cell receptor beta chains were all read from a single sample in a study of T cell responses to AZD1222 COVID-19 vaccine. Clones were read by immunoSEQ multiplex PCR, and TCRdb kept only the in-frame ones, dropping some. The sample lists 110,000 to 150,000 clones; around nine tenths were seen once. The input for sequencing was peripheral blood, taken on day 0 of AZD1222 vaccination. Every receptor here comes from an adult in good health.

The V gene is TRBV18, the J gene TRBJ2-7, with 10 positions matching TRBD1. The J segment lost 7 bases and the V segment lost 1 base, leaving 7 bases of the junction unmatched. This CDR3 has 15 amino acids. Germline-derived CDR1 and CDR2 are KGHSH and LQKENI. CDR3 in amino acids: CASSPLGTGAWEQYF. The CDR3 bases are TGTGCCAGCTCACCACTCGGGACAGGGGCCTGGGAGCAGTACTTC.

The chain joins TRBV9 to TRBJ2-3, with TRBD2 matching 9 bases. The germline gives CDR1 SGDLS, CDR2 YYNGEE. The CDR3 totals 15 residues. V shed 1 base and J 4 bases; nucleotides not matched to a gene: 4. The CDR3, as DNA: TGTGCCAGCAGCGTAAGGGCGGGAGGGCCAGATACGCAGTATTTT. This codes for CASSVRAGGPDTQYF.

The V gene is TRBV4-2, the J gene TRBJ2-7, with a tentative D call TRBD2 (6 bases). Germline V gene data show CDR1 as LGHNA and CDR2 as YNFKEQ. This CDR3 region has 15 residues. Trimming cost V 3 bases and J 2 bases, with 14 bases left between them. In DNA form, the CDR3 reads TGTGCCAGCAGCCAGGAACTTAGCGGAACCTACGAGCAGTACTTC. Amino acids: CASSQELSGTYEQYF.

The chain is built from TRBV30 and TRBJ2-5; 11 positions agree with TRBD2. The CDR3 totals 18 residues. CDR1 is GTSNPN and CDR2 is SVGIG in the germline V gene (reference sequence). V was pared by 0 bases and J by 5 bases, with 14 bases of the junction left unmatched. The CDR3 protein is CAWSVGLAGGYRGETQYF. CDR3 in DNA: TGTGCCTGGAGTGTAGGGCTAGCGGGGGGATACCGCGGGGAGACCCAGTACTTC.

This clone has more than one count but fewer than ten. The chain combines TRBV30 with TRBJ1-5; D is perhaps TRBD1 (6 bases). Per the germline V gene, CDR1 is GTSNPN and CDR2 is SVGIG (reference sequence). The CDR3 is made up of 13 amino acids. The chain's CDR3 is CGPPGQLNQPQHF. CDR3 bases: TGTGGCCCGCCCGGACAGCTGAATCAGCCCCAGCATTTT. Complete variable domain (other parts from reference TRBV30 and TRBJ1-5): SQTIHQWPATLVQPVGSPLSLECTVEGTSNPNLYWYRQAAGRGLQLLFYSVGIGQISSEVPQNLSASRPQDRQFILSSKKLLLSDSGFYLCGPPGQLNQPQHFGDGTRLSIL.

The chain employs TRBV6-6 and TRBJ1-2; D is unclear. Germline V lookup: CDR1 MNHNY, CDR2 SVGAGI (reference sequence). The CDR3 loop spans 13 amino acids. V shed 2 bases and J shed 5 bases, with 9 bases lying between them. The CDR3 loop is CASSYGGGYGYTF. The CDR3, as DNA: TGTGCCAGCAGTTACGGAGGAGGGTATGGCTACACCTTC.

CDR3 nucleotides: TGTGCCAGCTCACCAGCAGGGTACGATGGCTACACCTTC. Its translation is CASSPAGYDGYTF. The chain joins TRBV18 to TRBJ1-2, with TRBD1 as a possible D gene (5 bases). The CDR3 spans 13 residues. CDR1 is KGHSH and CDR2 is LQKENI in the germline V gene. V dropped 2 bases and J dropped 6 bases, with 10 bases sitting between them.

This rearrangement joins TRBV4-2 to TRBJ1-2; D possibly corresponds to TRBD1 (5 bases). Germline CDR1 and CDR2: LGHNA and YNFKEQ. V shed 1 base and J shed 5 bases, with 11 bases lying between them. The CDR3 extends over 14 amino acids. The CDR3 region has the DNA TGTGCCAGCAGCCAAGCGCCGGGGGGATATGGCTACACCTTC. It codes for CASSQAPGGYGYTF.

CDR3 residues: CASGAAEQNYGYTF. CDR3 nucleotides: TGTGCCAGCGGAGCAGCGGAGCAAAACTATGGCTACACCTTC. The V and J genes are TRBV6-6 and TRBJ1-2; D is undetermined. Germline CDR1 reads MNHNY; CDR2 reads SVGAGI (reference sequence). V shed 8 bases and J shed 2 bases, with 15 bases lying between them. CDR3 size: 14 residues.

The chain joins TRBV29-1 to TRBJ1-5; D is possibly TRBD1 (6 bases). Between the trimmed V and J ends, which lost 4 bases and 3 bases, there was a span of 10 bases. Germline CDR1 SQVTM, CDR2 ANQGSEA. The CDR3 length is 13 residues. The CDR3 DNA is TGCAGCGTTGGCAGGGGCACCAATCAGCCCCAGCATTTT. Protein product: CSVGRGTNQPQHF.